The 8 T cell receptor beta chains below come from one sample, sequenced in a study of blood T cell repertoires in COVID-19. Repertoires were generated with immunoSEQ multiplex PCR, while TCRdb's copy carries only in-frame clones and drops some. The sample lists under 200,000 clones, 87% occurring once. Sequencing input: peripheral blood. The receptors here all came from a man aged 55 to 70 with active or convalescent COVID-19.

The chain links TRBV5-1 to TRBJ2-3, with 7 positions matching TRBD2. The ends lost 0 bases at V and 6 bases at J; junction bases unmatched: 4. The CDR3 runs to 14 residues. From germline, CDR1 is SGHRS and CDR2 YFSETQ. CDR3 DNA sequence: TGCGCCAGCAGCTTGGAGGGGACTAAGGATACGCAGTATTTT. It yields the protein CASSLEGTKDTQYF.

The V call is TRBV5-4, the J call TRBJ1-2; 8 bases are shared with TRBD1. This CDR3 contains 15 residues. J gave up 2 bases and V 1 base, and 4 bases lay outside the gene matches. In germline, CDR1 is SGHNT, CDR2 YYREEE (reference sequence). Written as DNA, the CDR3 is TGTGCCAGCAGCTTGAGGGCAGGGGGCAACTATGGCTACACCTTC. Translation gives CASSLRAGGNYGYTF.

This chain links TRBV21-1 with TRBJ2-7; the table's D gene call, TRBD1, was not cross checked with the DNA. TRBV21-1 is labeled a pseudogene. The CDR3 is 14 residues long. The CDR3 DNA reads TGTGCCAGCGCAGATGGGCACCCCTCCTACGAGCAGTACTTC. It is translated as CASADGHPSYEQYF.

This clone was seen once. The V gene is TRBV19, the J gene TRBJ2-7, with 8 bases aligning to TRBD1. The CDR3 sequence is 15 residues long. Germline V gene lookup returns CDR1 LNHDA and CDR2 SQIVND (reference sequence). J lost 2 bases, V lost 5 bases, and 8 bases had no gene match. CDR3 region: CASSSSGTGPYEQYF. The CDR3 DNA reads TGTGCCAGTAGTTCCTCCGGGACAGGACCCTACGAGCAGTACTTC.

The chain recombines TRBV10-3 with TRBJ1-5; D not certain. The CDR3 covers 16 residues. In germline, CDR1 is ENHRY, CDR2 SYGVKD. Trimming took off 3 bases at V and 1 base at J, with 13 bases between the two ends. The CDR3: CAISDRGPGSNQPQHF. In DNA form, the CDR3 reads TGTGCCATCAGTGATAGAGGGCCGGGGAGCAATCAGCCCCAGCATTTT.

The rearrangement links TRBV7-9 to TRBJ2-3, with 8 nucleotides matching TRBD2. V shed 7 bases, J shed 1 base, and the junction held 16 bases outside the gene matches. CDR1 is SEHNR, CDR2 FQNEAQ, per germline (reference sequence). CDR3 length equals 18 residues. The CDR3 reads CASNVRLAPMEGTDTQYF. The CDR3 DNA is TGTGCCAGCAACGTCCGACTAGCGCCCATGGAAGGCACAGATACGCAGTATTTT.

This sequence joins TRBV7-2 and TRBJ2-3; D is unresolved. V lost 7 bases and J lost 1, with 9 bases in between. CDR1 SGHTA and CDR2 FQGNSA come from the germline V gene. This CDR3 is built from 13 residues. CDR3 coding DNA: TGTGCCAGCACCACCCGGGGCACAGATACGCAGTATTTT. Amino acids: CASTTRGTDTQYF.

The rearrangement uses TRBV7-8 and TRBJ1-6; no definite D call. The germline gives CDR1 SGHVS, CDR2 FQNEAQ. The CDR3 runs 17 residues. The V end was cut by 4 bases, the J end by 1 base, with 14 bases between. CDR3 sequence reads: CASSSLGEGSYNSPLHF. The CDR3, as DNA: TGTGCCAGCAGCTCTCTAGGCGAGGGATCCTATAATTCACCCCTCCACTTT.